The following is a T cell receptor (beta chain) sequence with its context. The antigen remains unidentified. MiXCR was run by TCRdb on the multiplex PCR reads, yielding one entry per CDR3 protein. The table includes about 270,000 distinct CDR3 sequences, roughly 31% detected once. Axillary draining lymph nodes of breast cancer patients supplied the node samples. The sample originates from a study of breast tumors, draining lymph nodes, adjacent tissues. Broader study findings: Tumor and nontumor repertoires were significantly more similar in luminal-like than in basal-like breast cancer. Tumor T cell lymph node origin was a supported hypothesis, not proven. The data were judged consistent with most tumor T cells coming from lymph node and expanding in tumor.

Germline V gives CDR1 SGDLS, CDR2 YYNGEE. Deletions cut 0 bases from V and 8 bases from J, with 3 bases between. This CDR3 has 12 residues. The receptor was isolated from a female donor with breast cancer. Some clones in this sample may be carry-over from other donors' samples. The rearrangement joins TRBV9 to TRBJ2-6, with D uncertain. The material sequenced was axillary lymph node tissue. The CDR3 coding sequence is TGTGCCAGCAGCGTAGGTCCCAACGTCCTGACTTTC. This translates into CASSVGPNVLTF.